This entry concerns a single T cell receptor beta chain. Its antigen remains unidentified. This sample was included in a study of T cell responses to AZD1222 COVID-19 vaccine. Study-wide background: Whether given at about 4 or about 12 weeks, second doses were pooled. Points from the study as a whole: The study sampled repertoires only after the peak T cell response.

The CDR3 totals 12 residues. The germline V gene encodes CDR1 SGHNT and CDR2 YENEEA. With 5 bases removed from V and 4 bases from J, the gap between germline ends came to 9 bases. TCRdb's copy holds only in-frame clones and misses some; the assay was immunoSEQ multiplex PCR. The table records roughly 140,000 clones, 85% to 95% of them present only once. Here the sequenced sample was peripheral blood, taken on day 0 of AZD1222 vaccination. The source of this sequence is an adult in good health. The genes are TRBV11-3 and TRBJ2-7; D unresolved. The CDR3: CASSPDGYEQYF. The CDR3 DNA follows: TGTGCCAGCAGCCCGGACGGGTACGAGCAGTACTTC.